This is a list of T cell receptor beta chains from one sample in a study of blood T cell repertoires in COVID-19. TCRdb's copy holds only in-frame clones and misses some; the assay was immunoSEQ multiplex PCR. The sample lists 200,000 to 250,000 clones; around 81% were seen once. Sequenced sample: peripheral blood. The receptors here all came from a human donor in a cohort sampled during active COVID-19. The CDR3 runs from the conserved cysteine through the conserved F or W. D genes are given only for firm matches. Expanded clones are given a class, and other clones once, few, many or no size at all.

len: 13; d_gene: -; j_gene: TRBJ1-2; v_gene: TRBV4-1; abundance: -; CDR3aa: CASSLGRLGGYTF; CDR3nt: TGCGCCAGCAGCCTCGGGAGGCTGGGGGGCTACACCTTC
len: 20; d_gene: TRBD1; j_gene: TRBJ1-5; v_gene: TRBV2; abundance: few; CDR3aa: CASSEVQGGYGEYSNQPQHF; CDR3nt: TGTGCCAGCAGTGAAGTACAGGGGGGATATGGAGAATATAGCAATCAGCCCCAGCATTTT
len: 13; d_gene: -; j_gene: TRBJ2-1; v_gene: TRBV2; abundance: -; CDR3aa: CASSERLAGGQFF; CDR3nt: TGTGCCAGCAGTGAGCGCCTAGCCGGTGGGCAGTTCTTC
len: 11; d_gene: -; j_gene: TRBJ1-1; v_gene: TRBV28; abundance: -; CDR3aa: CASSLTGEAFF; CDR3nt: TGTGCCAGCAGTTTAACAGGGGAAGCTTTCTTT
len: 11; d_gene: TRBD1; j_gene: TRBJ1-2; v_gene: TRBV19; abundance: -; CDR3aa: CASQQGNGYTF; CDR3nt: TGTGCCAGTCAACAGGGGAATGGCTACACCTTC
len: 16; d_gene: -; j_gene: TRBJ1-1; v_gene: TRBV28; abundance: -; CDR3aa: CASSDGVGGRGTEAFF; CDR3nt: TGTGCCAGCAGTGATGGTGTCGGGGGAAGAGGCACTGAAGCTTTCTTT
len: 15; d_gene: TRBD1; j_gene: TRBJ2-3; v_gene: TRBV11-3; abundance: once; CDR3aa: CASSDRVGAADTQYF; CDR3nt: TGTGCCAGCAGCGACAGGGTCGGTGCGGCAGATACGCAGTATTTT
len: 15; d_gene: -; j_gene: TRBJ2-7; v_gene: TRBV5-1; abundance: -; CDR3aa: CASSLNPDSRYEQYF; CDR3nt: TGCGCCAGCAGCTTAAATCCGGACAGCCGTTACGAGCAGTACTTC
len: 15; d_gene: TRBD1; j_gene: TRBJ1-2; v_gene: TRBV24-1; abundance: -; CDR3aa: CATSDRATGIDGYTF; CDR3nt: TGTGCCACCAGTGATCGGGCGACAGGGATCGATGGCTACACCTTC
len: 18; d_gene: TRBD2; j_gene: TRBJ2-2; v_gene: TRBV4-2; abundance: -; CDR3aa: CASSQDYRGRAATGELFF; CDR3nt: TGTGCCAGCAGCCAAGATTACCGCGGGAGGGCCGCGACCGGGGAGCTGTTTTTT
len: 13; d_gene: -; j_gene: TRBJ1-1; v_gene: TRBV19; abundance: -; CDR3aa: CASTPQGAGEAFF; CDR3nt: TGTGCCAGTACCCCACAGGGCGCGGGTGAAGCTTTCTTT
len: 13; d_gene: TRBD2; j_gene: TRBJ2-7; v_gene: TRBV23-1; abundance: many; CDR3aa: CASLGGGNYEQYF; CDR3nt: TGCGCCAGCCTGGGGGGGGGAAACTACGAGCAGTACTTC
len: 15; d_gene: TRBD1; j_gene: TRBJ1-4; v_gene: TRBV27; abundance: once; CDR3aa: CASSLRGRRDEKLFF; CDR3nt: TGTGCCAGCAGTTTGAGGGGGCGCCGAGATGAAAAACTGTTTTTT